The text below deals with one T cell receptor (beta chain). These data come from a study of blood T cell repertoires in COVID-19. Overall study context: The United States, Italy and Spain were the sources of the acute and convalescent COVID-19 samples.

CDR1 is SGHNT, CDR2 YYREEE, per germline (reference sequence). The CDR3 totals 13 residues. Trimming cost V 3 bases and J 4 bases; bases outside gene matches: 3. TCRdb's table, derived via immunoSEQ multiplex PCR, lists solely in-frame clones and lacks some. The sample shows some 70,000 clones, 90% of them seen only once. J is TRBJ1-2 and V is TRBV5-4, with 7 bases aligning to TRBD1. This receptor was taken from a woman older than 75 with active COVID-19. The sequencing sample was made of peripheral blood. The CDR3 protein is CASSSNRGYGYTF. CDR3 nucleotides: TGTGCCAGCAGCTCGAACAGGGGCTATGGCTACACCTTC.